These T cell receptor beta chains were read from a single sample in a study of memory CD4+ T cells and cytomegalovirus serostatus. The protocol was immunoSEQ multiplex PCR, while the TCRdb copy is restricted to in-frame clones and leaves out a portion. The sample records about 25,000 clones, approximately 71% being singletons. The specimen sequenced was memory CD4+ T cells from blood. These TCRs come from an adult in good health and CMV-seronegative. Both conserved end residues are part of each CDR3. D genes are given only for firm matches. Part of the rows lack a size; the others show once, few, many or a class for expanded clones.

cdr3_nt	cdr3_aa	v_call	d_call	j_call	clone_size
TGTGCCAGCAGCTTATCCGGACAGGCAACCTACGAGCAGTACTTC	CASSLSGQATYEQYF	TRBV11-2	TRBD1	TRBJ2-7	.
TGTGCCAGCAGTCCTTATCCGGTGGGTGGCGGGGCCAACGTCCTGACTTTC	CASSPYPVGGGANVLTF	TRBV7-3	.	TRBJ2-6	.
TGTGCCAGCTCCCTCAGAGATGGGGACGAGCAGTACTTC	CASSLRDGDEQYF	TRBV18	.	TRBJ2-7	.
TGTGCCAGCAGCTTGGACTACCAGCAGCCCCAGCATTTT	CASSLDYQQPQHF	TRBV5-4	.	TRBJ1-5	.
TGTGCCAGCAGCGTAGGCTCTGGGGCCAACGTCCTGACTTTC	CASSVGSGANVLTF	TRBV7-2	.	TRBJ2-6	few
TGTGCTAGTGGACCCCACCAGGGGTACAATGAGCAGTTCTTC	CASGPHQGYNEQFF	TRBV12-5	.	TRBJ2-1	.
TGTGCCATCAGTGACTCCTCTAAGGGAAACATTCAGTACTTC	CAISDSSKGNIQYF	TRBV10-3	.	TRBJ2-4	.
TGTGCCAGCAGCTTACCGGCCAGCTCCTACGAGCAGTACTTC	CASSLPASSYEQYF	TRBV11-2	.	TRBJ2-7	.
TGCGCCAGCAGCGCCGGGACGGCAACGCAGGAGCAGTACTTC	CASSAGTATQEQYF	TRBV5-1	.	TRBJ2-7	.
TGCGCCAGCAGCCAAGACCTAGACTTAACGGGAGTTCTCGAGCAGTACTTC	CASSQDLDLTGVLEQYF	TRBV4-3	.	TRBJ2-7	.